This TCR beta chain is drawn from a study of blood T cell repertoires in COVID-19. At the level of the study: Some COVID-19 samples were acute and others convalescent; all came from the United States, Italy and Spain. The cDNA or gDNA used as material had been derived from T cells, B-cell-depleted T cells, or PBMCs.

In the authors' methods: By means of reference gene primer amplification, nucleated cell counts were estimated. TCRdb keeps only in-frame clones here, not all; method: immunoSEQ multiplex PCR. The V and J calls and clone size come from that table; D and trimming were worked out from the DNA. The sample carries a few hundred thousand clones, about 85% recorded once. Sequenced input: peripheral blood. This clonotype originated in a man younger than 35 with active or convalescent COVID-19.

CDR3 DNA sequence: TGCGCCAGTAGTATAGCGGGGCGCTACAATGAGCAGTTCTTC. Protein product: CASSIAGRYNEQFF. V gene TRBV4-1 combines with J gene TRBJ2-1; 8 bases are a match to TRBD2. Germline trimming cut 9 bases from V and 3 bases from J; bases unmatched to any gene: 7. CDR1 and CDR2 from the germline V gene are MGHRA and YSYEKL. There are 14 residues in the CDR3.